Following are 6 T cell receptor beta chains from one sample sequenced in a study of T cells after yellow fever vaccination. TCRdb redid the calling of the 5' RACE reads with MiXCR, one entry per CDR3 protein. The sample yields 510,000 or so distinct CDR3 sequences, about 19% seen once. The sequenced sample was PBMCs, obtained 15 days after the yellow fever booster vaccination. These receptors were collected from a man aged 25-45 years who received the YFV17D yellow fever vaccine.

This clonotype appeared a few times. The chain employs TRBV7-2 and TRBJ2-5; TRBD1 aligns across 7 bases. The CDR3 is 14 residues long. Germline V gives CDR1 SGHTA, CDR2 FQGNSA. Losses at the gene ends were 2 bases for V and 3 bases for J; bases not matched to a gene: 3. As DNA, the CDR3 is TGTGCCAGCAGCTTATACCAGGGGGAAGAGACCCAGTACTTC. Amino acid sequence: CASSLYQGEETQYF.

The sample holds a few counts of this clonotype. The chain uses TRBV27 and TRBJ2-6; 7 bases are shared with TRBD1. Germline CDR1 and CDR2: MNHEY and SMNVEV (reference sequence). CDR3 length equals 19 residues. Trimming removed 2 bases from V and 0 bases from J; junction bases left unmatched: 10. This CDR3 is CASSLRAGTALSGANVLTF. The CDR3 coding sequence is TGTGCCAGCAGTTTACGGGCCGGGACAGCGCTCTCTGGGGCCAACGTCCTGACTTTC.

This clonotype has a handful of counts. The chain uses TRBV5-4 and TRBJ2-5; D is unclear. The CDR3 has 18 residues. Germline V lookup: CDR1 SGHNT, CDR2 YYREEE (reference sequence). The ends were cut back, 2 bases at V and 2 bases at J, with 22 bases in the middle. The CDR3 DNA reads TGTGCCAGCAGCTTCGGAAACGGGCGATCCTCCGCACAAGAGACCCAGTACTTC. Protein sequence: CASSFGNGRSSAQETQYF.

Here the CDR3 DNA reads TGCGCCAGCAGCACGGGACAGGGGGTAAATGAGCAGTTCTTC. Translating gives CASSTGQGVNEQFF. The V gene is TRBV5-1, the J gene TRBJ2-1, with 11 nucleotides matching TRBD1. The CDR3 is 14 amino acids. Trimming at V came to 4 bases and at J to 7 bases, leaving 4 bases not matched to a gene. Per the germline V gene, CDR1 is SGHRS and CDR2 is YFSETQ.

The rearrangement links TRBV3-1 to TRBJ1-5; tentative D call: TRBD1 (5 bases). This CDR3 comprises 13 residues. The germline V and J ends were trimmed by 1 base and 6 bases, with 7 bases remaining between them. The germline CDR1 and CDR2 sequences are LGHDT and YNNKEL (reference sequence). In nucleotides, the CDR3 is TGTGCCAGCAGCCAAGGGGGGAGTCAGCCCCAGCATTTT. Its translation is CASSQGGSQPQHF.

The chain employs TRBV6-1 and TRBJ2-1; 8 bases match TRBD2. CDR3 size: 15 residues. Germline loops: CDR1 MNHNS, CDR2 SASEGT. The ends lost 5 bases at V and 0 bases at J; junction bases unmatched: 3. CDR3 residues: CASSPGGDSYNEQFF. Written as DNA, the CDR3 is TGTGCCAGCAGTCCCGGGGGGGACTCCTACAATGAGCAGTTCTTC.